Described below is a single TCR beta chain sequence and its context. What it binds is unknown. TCRdb keeps only in-frame clones here, not all; method: immunoSEQ multiplex PCR. The repertoire consists of 90,000 to 150,000 clones, with over 80% occurring once and the leading ten covering around 0.12%. These data belong to a study of graft-versus-host responses after intestinal transplantation. This CDR3 contains 17 residues. CDR1 and CDR2 from the germline V gene are SGHRS and YFSETQ. The J segment lost 2 bases and the V segment lost 0 bases, leaving 8 bases of the junction unmatched. Study-wide points: Recipient bone marrow held GvH clones, some seen earlier in ileum or blood. Researchers found peak circulating GvH clone levels linked to early post-transplant HvG declines.

The chain links TRBV5-1 to TRBJ1-3; 7 nucleotides line up with TRBD1. The material sequenced was unstimulated CD4+ T cells sorted from spleen or lymph node cells, taken before intestinal transplant. The source of this sequence is a human donor who received an intestinal transplant. The CDR3 nucleotides read TGCGCCAGCAGCTTGGGAATTACAGGGGCGACTGGAAACACCATATATTTT. Its translation: CASSLGITGATGNTIYF.